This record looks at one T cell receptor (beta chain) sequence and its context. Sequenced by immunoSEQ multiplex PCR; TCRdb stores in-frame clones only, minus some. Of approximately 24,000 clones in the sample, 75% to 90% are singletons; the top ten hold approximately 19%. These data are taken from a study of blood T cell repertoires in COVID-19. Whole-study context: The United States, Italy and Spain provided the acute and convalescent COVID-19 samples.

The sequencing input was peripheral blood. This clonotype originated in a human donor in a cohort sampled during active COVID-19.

The CDR3 spells CASSFTGVEAFF. The CDR3 DNA follows: TGTGCCAGCAGTTTTACAGGGGTCGAAGCTTTCTTT. The rearrangement links TRBV7-2 to TRBJ1-1, with 7 bases fitting TRBD1. CDR1 and CDR2 from the germline V gene are SGHTA and FQGNSA. V lost 6 bases, J lost 8 bases, and 6 bases stayed unmatched. This CDR3 comprises 12 residues.